What follows are 4 T cell receptor beta chains derived from one specimen sequenced in a study of blood T cells in healthy people across ages. A second PCR, run for roughly 7 to 11 cycles, used a sample-barcoded 5' primer plus a J-beta primer mix. Via MiXCR, TCRdb re-called the 5' RACE reads, giving one row per CDR3 protein. Of under 1 million distinct CDR3 sequences listed, approximately 44% are singletons. The sequencing sample was made of blood. These receptors were obtained from a man aged 55 to 70 in good health.

The genes are TRBV27 and TRBJ2-7; D may be TRBD1 (5 bases). The length of the CDR3 is 14 residues. Between the trimmed V and J ends, which lost 2 bases and 3 bases, there was a span of 11 bases. Germline CDR1 is MNHEY and CDR2 is SMNVEV (reference sequence). The CDR3 DNA reads as TGTGCCAGCAGTTTAAAGGGGTCGGGCTACGAGCAGTACTTC. This codes for CASSLKGSGYEQYF.

This chain connects TRBV29-1 to TRBJ1-5; TRBD1 matches 8 bases. The germline V gene has CDR1 SQVTM and CDR2 ANQGSEA. Losses at the gene ends were 4 bases for V and 4 bases for J; bases not matched to a gene: 6. The CDR3 is 14 amino acids. CDR3 sequence reads: CSVAPGGLNQPQHF. As DNA, the CDR3 is TGCAGCGTTGCTCCAGGGGGCTTAAATCAGCCCCAGCATTTT.

The rearrangement uses TRBV9 and TRBJ1-2; D is ambiguous. Germline-derived CDR1 and CDR2 are SGDLS and YYNGEE. Trimming took 3 bases from V and 8 from J, leaving 8 bases between them. This CDR3 has 11 amino acids. The CDR3 sequence is CASSEGFGYTF. CDR3 in DNA: TGTGCCAGCAGCGAAGGGTTCGGCTACACCTTC.

This clonotype has just a few counts. The chain links TRBV7-2 to TRBJ1-2, with D unclear. The V and J ends lost 1 base and 0 bases respectively, with 15 bases between them. Germline values: CDR1 SGHTA, CDR2 FQGNSA. This CDR3 has 17 amino acids. CDR3 in DNA: TGTGCCAGCAGCTTAGATTGGGGAAGAGGATCTAACTATGGCTACACCTTC. Translated, it gives CASSLDWGRGSNYGYTF.